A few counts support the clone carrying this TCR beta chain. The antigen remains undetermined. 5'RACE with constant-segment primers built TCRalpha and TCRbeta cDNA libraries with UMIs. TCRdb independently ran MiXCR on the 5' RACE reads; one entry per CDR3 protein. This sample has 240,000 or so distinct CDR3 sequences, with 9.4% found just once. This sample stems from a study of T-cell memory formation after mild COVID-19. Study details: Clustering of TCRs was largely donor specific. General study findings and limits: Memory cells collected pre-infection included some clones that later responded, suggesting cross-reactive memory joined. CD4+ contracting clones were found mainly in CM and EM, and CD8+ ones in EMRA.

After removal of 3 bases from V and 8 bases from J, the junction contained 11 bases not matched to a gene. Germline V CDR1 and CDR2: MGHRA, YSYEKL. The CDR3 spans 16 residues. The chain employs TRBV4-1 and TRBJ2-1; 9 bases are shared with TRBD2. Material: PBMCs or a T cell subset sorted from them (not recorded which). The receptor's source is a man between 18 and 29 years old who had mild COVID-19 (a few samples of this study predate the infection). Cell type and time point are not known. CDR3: CASSQAGTSLAYEQFF. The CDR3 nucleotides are TGCGCCAGCAGCCAGGCCGGGACTAGCCTTGCCTATGAGCAGTTCTTC.